What follows describes a single TCR beta chain. Its antigen remains unidentified. Here immunoSEQ multiplex PCR was the method, and the copy in TCRdb shows in-frame clones only, minus some. The profile covers hundreds of thousands of clones, with roughly 96% appearing a single time and about 0.12% taken by the ten largest. CD8 cells classed as naive were CD45RO-negative and positively selected for CCR7, excluding terminally differentiated effector memory CD45RA+ cells. The data belong to a study of shared clonotypes between healthy human individuals. Study-wide results and caveats: Sequencing depth was predicted to influence how clonotypes are shared among donors. For sorted subsets, rarefaction showed incomplete sequencing despite large depth.

Germline V gives CDR1 SGHVS, CDR2 FNYEAQ. The V and J ends lost 4 bases and 6 bases, in that order; junction bases with no gene match: 7. The CDR3 sequence is 16 residues long. The specimen sequenced was naive CD8+ T cells sorted from blood. The rearrangement links TRBV7-6 to TRBJ2-1, with TRBD2 matching 12 bases. The clonotype comes from a woman in her 30s in good health. The CDR3 reads CASSSRLAGESNEQFF. The CDR3 DNA follows: TGTGCCAGCAGCTCCCGACTAGCGGGAGAATCCAATGAGCAGTTCTTC.